One sample yielded the 26 T cell receptor beta chains listed below, sequenced in a study of T cells expressing NK-cell markers. TCRdb re-called the 5' RACE reads and catalogs CDR3 proteins one per entry, DNA excluded. The sample's table shows roughly 120,000 distinct CDR3 sequences. The sample taken for sequencing was blood T cells: a sorted CD56 or NKG2C T cell subset, CD4+ or CD8+ T cells, or bulk PBMC T cells (not recorded which). These receptors all stem from a woman aged 18 to 75 in good health.

The chain is built from TRBV12-3 or TRBV12-4 and TRBJ2-5; TCRdb proposes TRBD2, but this gene call is untestable without DNA. This CDR3 has 18 amino acids. CDR3 residues: CASSPRLAGGPKQETQYF.

This chain joins TRBV7-9 and TRBJ2-3. This CDR3 region has 14 residues. Germline V gives CDR1 SEHNR, CDR2 FQNEAQ (reference sequence). The CDR3 is CASSAQDRTDTQYF.

J is TRBJ2-1 and V is TRBV5-1; TCRdb selects TRBD2, and the lack of DNA leaves this call unchecked. Looked up from germline, CDR1 is SGHRS and CDR2 is YFSETQ. The CDR3 is 15 amino acids. The chain's CDR3 is CASSPDGTSGEVGFF. Supplemented by reference TRBV5-1 and TRBJ2-1, the full variable domain reads KAGVTQTPRYLIKTRGQQVTLSCSPISGHRSVSWYQQTPGQGLQFLFEYFSETQRNKGNFPGRFSGRQFSNSRSEMNVSTLELGDSALYLCASSPDGTSGEVGFFGPGTRLTVL.

V gene TRBV5-1 combines with J gene TRBJ2-1. The V gene's germline CDR1 is SGHRS and CDR2 YFSETQ. The CDR3 is 13 residues long. Here the CDR3 reads CASSGINSDEQFF.

The V and J genes are TRBV9 and TRBJ2-2; the TRBD1 assignment by TCRdb is unverifiable without DNA. The germline CDR1 and CDR2 sequences are SGDLS and YYNGEE. The CDR3 length is 17 residues. This CDR3 is CASSVALGGALAGELFF.

The rearrangement uses TRBV27 and TRBJ1-1. The CDR3 extends over 14 amino acids. Germline loops: CDR1 MNHEY, CDR2 SMNVEV (reference sequence). The CDR3 loop reads CASSPMYMNTEAFF.

The chain recombines TRBV29-1 with TRBJ1-2; TCRdb calls TRBD1, which cannot be checked without DNA. The CDR3 spans 18 residues. Germline loops: CDR1 SQVTM, CDR2 ANQGSEA. CDR3 amino acids: CSVSPTTVTGATLSGYTF. The variable domain in full, completed from reference TRBV29-1 and TRBJ1-2, reads SAVISQKPSRDICQRGTSLTIQCQVDSQVTMMFWYRQQPGQSLTLIATANQGSEATYESGFVIDKFPISRPNLTFSTLTVSNMSPEDSSIYLCSVSPTTVTGATLSGYTFGSGTRLTVV.

V is TRBV6-1 and J is TRBJ1-5. The length of the CDR3 is 15 residues. Germline V gives CDR1 MNHNS, CDR2 SASEGT. CDR3 region: CASSRDPYSNQPQHF.

The chain is built from TRBV19 and TRBJ2-2; as DNA is missing, the TRBD1 call by TCRdb cannot be tested. Germline lookup yields CDR1 LNHDA and CDR2 SQIVND (reference sequence). This CDR3 comprises 14 residues. This chain's CDR3 is CASSKDRGPGELFF. Drawing the rest from reference TRBV19 and TRBJ2-2, the complete variable domain is DGGITQSPKYLFRKEGQNVTLSCEQNLNHDAMYWYRQDPGQGLRLIYYSQIVNDFQKGDIAEGYSVSREKKESFPLTVTSAQKNPTAFYLCASSKDRGPGELFFGEGSRLTVL.

This chain links TRBV12-3 or TRBV12-4 with TRBJ2-1; the TRBD1 assignment by TCRdb is unverifiable without DNA. The length of the CDR3 is 13 residues. Here the CDR3 reads CASSRGQYNEQFF.

The CDR3 region is CASSLAGFAYNEQFF. The rearrangement links TRBV12-3 or TRBV12-4 to TRBJ2-1. CDR3 size: 15 residues.

The rearrangement uses TRBV7-6 and TRBJ2-3. Germline CDR1 SGHVS, CDR2 FNYEAQ. The CDR3 loop spans 15 amino acids. The CDR3 reads CASSSRAGSTDTQYF.

This chain uses TRBV20-1 with TRBJ1-5; TCRdb's D call of TRBD1 is untestable without DNA. Germline V gene sequence: CDR1 DFQATT, CDR2 SNEGSKA (reference sequence). This CDR3 is built from 13 residues. The CDR3 loop is CSAPTGSNQPQHF.

V gene TRBV29-1 combines with J gene TRBJ1-1; TCRdb names TRBD1, which stays unverified in the absence of DNA. The CDR3 extends over 15 amino acids. Germline V gives CDR1 SQVTM, CDR2 ANQGSEA. CDR3 sequence: CSVKHAGTRGTEAFF. Looking up the rest from reference TRBV29-1 and TRBJ1-1 gives the full variable domain: SAVISQKPSRDICQRGTSLTIQCQVDSQVTMMFWYRQQPGQSLTLIATANQGSEATYESGFVIDKFPISRPNLTFSTLTVSNMSPEDSSIYLCSVKHAGTRGTEAFFGQGTRLTVV.

The rearrangement uses TRBV11-3 and TRBJ2-1. Germline CDR1 is SGHNT and CDR2 is YENEEA. CDR3 length: 13 amino acids. The CDR3 loop reads CASSPVDGVGQFF.

This chain connects TRBV12-3 or TRBV12-4 to TRBJ2-4; TCRdb's D gene call, TRBD1, goes unchecked for lack of DNA. The CDR3 length is 16 residues. The CDR3 here is CAPTPGQGLAKNIQYF.

This sequence joins TRBV27 and TRBJ2-7; TCRdb gives TRBD2 as the D gene, but with no DNA this cannot be confirmed. Germline CDR1 MNHEY, CDR2 SMNVEV (reference sequence). The CDR3 length is 15 residues. This chain's CDR3 is CASSLTWPYSYEQYF.

The chain links TRBV5-4 to TRBJ2-1; TCRdb names TRBD1, which stays unverified in the absence of DNA. The germline CDR1 and CDR2 sequences are SGHNT and YYREEE (reference sequence). The CDR3 extends over 14 amino acids. The CDR3 here is CASDTGGYSPEQFF. Supplemented by reference TRBV5-4 and TRBJ2-1, the full variable domain reads ETGVTQSPTHLIKTRGQQVTLRCSSQSGHNTVSWYQQALGQGPQFIFQYYREEENGRGNFPPRFSGLQFPNYSSELNVNALELDDSALYLCASDTGGYSPEQFFGPGTRLTVL.

The rearrangement joins TRBV11-2 to TRBJ2-3. This CDR3 contains 15 residues. The germline V gene has CDR1 SGHAT and CDR2 FQNNGV. CDR3: CASSSRQASTDTQYF.

The chain links TRBV12-3 or TRBV12-4 to TRBJ2-2; TCRdb's assignment of TRBD2 cannot be checked, as there is no DNA. This CDR3 has 16 amino acids. The CDR3 region is CASSPTLAGDTGELFF.

The CDR3 protein is CASRGAGTQYF. The V and J genes are TRBV13 and TRBJ2-5; TCRdb returns TRBD1, unconfirmable since there is no DNA. CDR3 size: 11 residues. Looked up from germline, CDR1 is PRHDT and CDR2 is FYEKMQ (reference sequence). The variable domain in full, completed from reference TRBV13 and TRBJ2-5, reads AAGVIQSPRHLIKEKRETATLKCYPIPRHDTVYWYQQGPGQDPQFLISFYEKMQSDKGSIPDRFSAQQFSDYHSELNMSSLELGDSALYFCASRGAGTQYFGPGTRLLVL.

The chain has TRBV7-9 and TRBJ2-5; lacking DNA, the TRBD2 call made by TCRdb goes unchecked. The CDR3 is 13 residues long. CDR1 is SEHNR, CDR2 FQNEAQ, per germline (reference sequence). The CDR3 protein is CASSGTEWETQYF.

The chain has TRBV9 and TRBJ2-7; as DNA is missing, the TRBD2 call by TCRdb cannot be tested. This CDR3 has 18 amino acids. CDR1 and CDR2 (germline): SGDLS, YYNGEE. CDR3 in amino acids: CASSPGTSGRIGSYEQYF. The full variable domain, with the rest looked up from reference TRBV9 and TRBJ2-7, is DSGVTQTPKHLITATGQRVTLRCSPRSGDLSVYWYQQSLDQGLQFLIQYYNGEERAKGNILERFSAQQFPDLHSELNLSSLELGDSALYFCASSPGTSGRIGSYEQYFGPGTRLTVT.

The chain couples TRBV5-1 to TRBJ2-3; there is no DNA to check the TCRdb D call of TRBD1. The CDR3 totals 14 residues. The germline V gene has CDR1 SGHRS and CDR2 YFSETQ. The CDR3 loop reads CASSLGQGYDTQYF.

This chain uses TRBV27 with TRBJ2-2; TCRdb gives TRBD1 as the D gene, but with no DNA this cannot be confirmed. CDR3 length: 14 amino acids. The V gene's germline CDR1 is MNHEY and CDR2 SMNVEV (reference sequence). The CDR3 sequence: CASSLSFRGGELFF.

V and J are TRBV27 and TRBJ1-5; TCRdb's D call of TRBD1 is untestable without DNA. The CDR3 totals 15 residues. Germline CDR1 MNHEY, CDR2 SMNVEV (reference sequence). CDR3 loop: CASSSRTGYDQPQHF.